Below are 26 T cell receptor beta chains sequenced from a single sample in a study of CD8+ T cells in alopecia areata. cDNA prepared by RNA extraction and subsequent reverse transcription served as the template for sequencing. Using immunoSEQ multiplex PCR, the repertoire was profiled, and TCRdb retains in-frame clones only, with some absent. The table shows 90,000 to 120,000 clones, with 55% to 75% occurring only once. The sample was CD8+ T cells sorted from blood. These receptor sequences come from a human donor in good health.

The rearrangement joins TRBV25-1 to TRBJ2-7; D might be TRBD1 (5 bases). The CDR3 totals 11 residues. Germline-derived CDR1 and CDR2 are MGHDK and SYGVNS. V was shortened by 3 bases and J by 6 bases, with 6 bases between the two germline ends. CDR3 region: CASSDRAEQYF. CDR3 sequence (DNA): TGTGCCAGCAGTGACAGGGCCGAGCAGTACTTC.

A few counts support this clone. This chain links TRBV9 with TRBJ1-5; D remains ambiguous. Trimming stripped 3 bases from V and 4 bases from J, with 14 bases between. The germline gives CDR1 SGDLS, CDR2 YYNGEE. The length of the CDR3 is 15 residues. CDR3 DNA sequence: TGTGCCAGCAGCGCCCGTTTTAGACGAAATCAGCCCCAGCATTTT. Residues: CASSARFRRNQPQHF.

The V gene is TRBV27, the J gene TRBJ2-5; 7 positions agree with TRBD1. V lost 5 bases and J lost 2; bases outside the gene matches: 8. The CDR3 extends over 15 amino acids. Germline assignment: CDR1 MNHEY and CDR2 SMNVEV (reference sequence). The CDR3 sequence is CASSTSYRGQETQYF. CDR3 nucleotides: TGTGCCAGCAGTACCTCCTACAGGGGACAAGAGACCCAGTACTTC.

The rearrangement links TRBV25-1 to TRBJ2-3; 7 positions match TRBD2. The V gene end was trimmed by 5 bases and the J gene end by 3 bases; junction bases not matched to a gene: 11. This CDR3 has 16 amino acids. Looked up from germline, CDR1 is MGHDK and CDR2 is SYGVNS. The CDR3 nucleotides are TGTGCCAGCAGTCCACCGGGGGAGGGCCCAACAGATACGCAGTATTTT. It codes for CASSPPGEGPTDTQYF.

The rearrangement uses TRBV14 and TRBJ1-2; the D is unclear. Trimming shortened V by 1 base and J by 6 bases, and 9 bases separated the two germline ends. The germline CDR1 and CDR2 sequences are SGHDN and FVKESK. CDR3 length equals 13 residues. CDR3 in amino acids: CASSQVARHGYTF. CDR3 DNA sequence: TGTGCCAGCAGCCAAGTGGCACGGCATGGCTACACCTTC.

The CDR3 region is CASSLGAGMNTEAFF. For the CDR3, the DNA is TGTGCCAGCAGCTTAGGAGCGGGAATGAACACTGAAGCTTTCTTT. This chain uses TRBV7-9 with TRBJ1-1, with D hard to call. Trimming took 1 base from V and 0 from J, leaving 9 bases between them. Germline CDR1 reads SEHNR; CDR2 reads FQNEAQ (reference sequence). The CDR3 spans 15 residues.

The chain uses TRBV6-5 and TRBJ1-2; D remains unclear. Germline lookup yields CDR1 MNHEY and CDR2 SVGAGI. This CDR3 comprises 15 residues. Trimming cost V 6 bases and J 1 base, with 15 bases left between them. CDR3 sequence (DNA): TGTGCCAGCAGCCACGACAACTCAGATAACTATGGCTACACCTTC. Its protein is CASSHDNSDNYGYTF.

The rearrangement joins TRBV5-6 to TRBJ2-3; D may be TRBD1 or TRBD2 (5 bases each). Germline lookup yields CDR1 SGHDT and CDR2 YYEEEE. V was shortened by 0 bases and J by 5 bases, with 13 bases between the two germline ends. This CDR3 contains 15 residues. CDR3 sequence: CASSLGAGAGDTQYF. Written as DNA, the CDR3 is TGTGCCAGCAGCTTGGGAGCCGGGGCGGGAGATACGCAGTATTTT.

J is TRBJ2-5 and V is TRBV5-1, with D possibly being TRBD1 or TRBD2 (5 bases each). V was trimmed by 0 bases and J by 5 bases, leaving 17 bases between them. This CDR3 is 16 amino acids long. The germline V gene has CDR1 SGHRS and CDR2 YFSETQ. CDR3 in DNA: TGCGCCAGCAGCTTGGCCAGGGCTAGCCTGTGGGAGACCCAGTACTTC. Its protein is CASSLARASLWETQYF.

Regarding this clone: Given a far larger clone just one base away, this is likely a sequencing read error. Other nucleotide sequences in the sample specify the same CDR3. The J gene is TRBJ2-3, the V gene TRBV7-2; D remains ambiguous. V lost 5 bases to trimming and J lost 2 bases, with 17 bases between them. Germline V gene lookup returns CDR1 SGHTA and CDR2 FQGNSA. There are 16 residues in the CDR3. The CDR3 region has the DNA TGTGCCAGCAGCCAAGATCCTTGGCGGTACACAGATACGCAGTATTTT. Encoded protein: CASSQDPWRYTDTQYF. The full variable domain, its missing parts supplied by reference TRBV7-2 and TRBJ2-3, is GAGVSQSPSNKVTEKGKDVELRCDPISGHTALYWYRQSLGQGLEFLIYFQGNSAPDKSGLPSDRFSAERTGGSVSTLTIQRTQQEDSAVYLCASSQDPWRYTDTQYFGPGTRLTVL.

Points on this clone: Additional DNA sequences in this sample encode the identical CDR3. V is TRBV6-5 and J is TRBJ1-2, with 7 positions matching TRBD1. The germline CDR1 and CDR2 sequences are MNHEY and SVGAGI. V was clipped by 0 bases and J by 4 bases; unmatched bases: 2. The CDR3 covers 14 residues. CDR3 loop: CASSYSGGSYGYTF. The DNA for the CDR3 is TGTGCCAGCAGTTACTCAGGGGGCTCCTATGGCTACACCTTC.

V is TRBV29-1 and J is TRBJ1-2; D might be TRBD1 (5 bases). The length of the CDR3 is 12 residues. Deletions cut 7 bases from V and 4 bases from J, with 13 bases between. Germline lookup yields CDR1 SQVTM and CDR2 ANQGSEA. As DNA, the CDR3 is TGCAGCGCGACCGGGACGGGCTATGGCTACACCTTC. It specifies CSATGTGYGYTF.

This chain connects TRBV6-5 to TRBJ1-1; D may be TRBD1 (6 bases). The ends were cut back, 4 bases at V and 2 bases at J, with 11 bases in the middle. CDR1 is MNHEY, CDR2 SVGAGI, per germline. This CDR3 contains 14 residues. The CDR3 loop reads CASSSQGTNTEAFF. CDR3 DNA: TGTGCCAGCAGTTCCCAGGGGACTAACACTGAAGCTTTCTTT.

This clone was picked up one time. V gene TRBV29-1 combines with J gene TRBJ2-3; 8 bases line up with TRBD1. With 6 bases clipped from V and 3 bases from J, the junction kept 8 bases outside the gene matches. Germline assignment: CDR1 SQVTM and CDR2 ANQGSEA. There are 14 residues in the CDR3. The CDR3 here is CSVATGVGTDTQYF. CDR3 nucleotide sequence: TGCAGCGTGGCGACAGGGGTGGGGACAGATACGCAGTATTTT.

The chain is built from TRBV4-3 and TRBJ1-2; 9 bases are shared with TRBD1. This CDR3 comprises 16 residues. The germline CDR1 and CDR2 sequences are LGHNA and YSLEER. V gave up 5 bases and J gave up 8 bases; unmatched junction bases: 15. The CDR3 here is CASSSILDRGIRGYTF. CDR3 nucleotide sequence: TGCGCCAGCAGCTCGATTCTGGACAGGGGAATAAGAGGCTACACCTTC.

The V gene is TRBV2, the J gene TRBJ2-2, with a tentative D call TRBD1 (5 bases). Trimming removed 6 bases from V and 4 bases from J, with 18 bases in between. Germline values: CDR1 SNHLY, CDR2 FYNNEI. The length of the CDR3 is 16 residues. CDR3 protein: CASRVRTTEFTGELFF. The CDR3 coding sequence is TGTGCCAGCAGGGTCCGGACAACAGAATTCACCGGGGAGCTGTTTTTT.

The chain employs TRBV2 and TRBJ2-5, with D hard to call. The CDR3 is 14 residues long. V lost 3 bases, J lost 2 bases, and 10 bases lay in between. CDR1 SNHLY and CDR2 FYNNEI come from the germline V gene. CDR3 nucleotide sequence: TGTGCCAGCAGTGAGATGACACGTCAAGAGACCCAGTACTTC. Protein product: CASSEMTRQETQYF.

At least ten counts were recorded for this clone. This chain connects TRBV19 to TRBJ2-7; D not certain. V was trimmed by 6 bases and J by 3 bases, leaving 12 bases between them. From germline, CDR1 is LNHDA and CDR2 SQIVND (reference sequence). The length of the CDR3 is 13 residues. This CDR3 is CASSPGLHYEQYF. The CDR3 nucleotides are TGTGCCAGTAGCCCCGGGTTGCACTACGAGCAGTACTTC.

This chain connects TRBV7-2 to TRBJ1-2; D call uncertain. V lost 3 bases, J lost 6 bases, and 5 bases lay in between. Germline V gene data show CDR1 as SGHTA and CDR2 as FQGNSA. CDR3 size: 11 residues. CDR3 bases: TGTGCCAGCAGCTTTTCCGATGGCTACACCTTC. Translation: CASSFSDGYTF.

The chain joins TRBV2 to TRBJ1-2; a possible D gene is TRBD1 (6 bases). This CDR3 contains 15 residues. From germline, CDR1 is SNHLY and CDR2 FYNNEI. V shed 3 bases and J shed 6 bases, with 17 bases lying between them. The CDR3 loop reads CASSDQGTRADGYTF. The CDR3 nucleotides are TGTGCCAGCAGTGATCAGGGGACCCGGGCGGATGGCTACACCTTC.

Here the CDR3 reads CASSREPGSSYEQYF. The CDR3 bases are TGTGCCAGCAGCCGAGAGCCAGGGAGCTCCTACGAGCAGTACTTC. The chain is built from TRBV5-4 and TRBJ2-7, with D tentatively TRBD1 or TRBD2 (5 bases each). Germline V gene lookup returns CDR1 SGHNT and CDR2 YYREEE (reference sequence). The CDR3 contains 15 residues. Trimming cost V 4 bases and J 0 bases, with 14 bases left between them.

This clone was observed a few times. The chain employs TRBV29-1 and TRBJ2-7; the match to TRBD1 covers 10 bases. CDR3 length equals 15 residues. Looked up from germline, CDR1 is SQVTM and CDR2 is ANQGSEA. V trimming: 5 bases; J trimming: 5 bases; junction bases outside the gene matches: 12. DNA for the CDR3: TGCAGCGTTCAGCTATCGGGACAGGGGTCCCACGAGCAGTACTTC. It is translated as CSVQLSGQGSHEQYF.

The chain recombines TRBV7-2 with TRBJ1-1; D remains unclear. The ends were cut back, 1 base at V and 5 bases at J, with 11 bases in the middle. CDR1 is SGHTA and CDR2 is FQGNSA in the germline V gene. The CDR3 spans 14 residues. CDR3 sequence (DNA): TGTGCCAGCAGCTTAGGGATCCGTGGAACTGAAGCTTTCTTT. It is translated as CASSLGIRGTEAFF. Full variable domain (outside the CDR3, taken from reference TRBV7-2 and TRBJ1-1): GAGVSQSPSNKVTEKGKDVELRCDPISGHTALYWYRQSLGQGLEFLIYFQGNSAPDKSGLPSDRFSAERTGGSVSTLTIQRTQQEDSAVYLCASSLGIRGTEAFFGQGTRLTVV.

The chain is built from TRBV4-3 and TRBJ2-5, with 8 bases matching TRBD2. J lost 2 bases, V lost 1 base, and 3 bases had no gene match. The germline V gene has CDR1 LGHNA and CDR2 YSLEER. CDR3 length equals 15 residues. CDR3 coding DNA: TGCGCCAGCAGCCAAGTCCGGGGGGGTCAAGAGACCCAGTACTTC. Amino acid sequence: CASSQVRGGQETQYF.

This chain connects TRBV20-1 to TRBJ1-2, with a possible D match to TRBD1 (6 bases). Per germline, CDR1 DFQATT and CDR2 SNEGSKA (reference sequence). The CDR3 has 11 amino acids. This CDR3 is CRSQGGYGYTF. DNA for the CDR3: TGCAGATCACAGGGCGGGTATGGCTACACCTTC.

The V gene is TRBV4-3, the J gene TRBJ2-3; D is perhaps TRBD2 (6 bases). V dropped 0 bases and J dropped 4 bases, with 11 bases sitting between them. From germline, CDR1 is LGHNA and CDR2 YSLEER. The CDR3 loop spans 15 amino acids. The CDR3 loop reads CASSQDLGGADTQYF. The CDR3 DNA follows: TGCGCCAGCAGCCAAGACCTGGGCGGGGCAGATACGCAGTATTTT.